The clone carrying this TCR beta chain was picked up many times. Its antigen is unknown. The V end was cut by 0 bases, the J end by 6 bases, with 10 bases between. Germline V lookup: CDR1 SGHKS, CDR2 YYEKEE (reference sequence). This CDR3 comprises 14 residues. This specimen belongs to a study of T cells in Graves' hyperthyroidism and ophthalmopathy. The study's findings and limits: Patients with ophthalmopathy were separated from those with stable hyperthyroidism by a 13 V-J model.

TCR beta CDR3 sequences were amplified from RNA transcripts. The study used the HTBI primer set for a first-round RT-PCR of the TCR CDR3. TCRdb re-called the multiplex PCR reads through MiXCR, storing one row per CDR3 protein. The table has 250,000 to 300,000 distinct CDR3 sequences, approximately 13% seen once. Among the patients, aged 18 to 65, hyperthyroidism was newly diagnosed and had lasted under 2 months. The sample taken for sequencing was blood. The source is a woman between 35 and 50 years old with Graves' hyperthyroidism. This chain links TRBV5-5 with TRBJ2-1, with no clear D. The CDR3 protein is CASSLEGRFNEQFF. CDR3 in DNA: TGTGCCAGCAGCTTGGAGGGTAGGTTCAATGAGCAGTTCTTC.